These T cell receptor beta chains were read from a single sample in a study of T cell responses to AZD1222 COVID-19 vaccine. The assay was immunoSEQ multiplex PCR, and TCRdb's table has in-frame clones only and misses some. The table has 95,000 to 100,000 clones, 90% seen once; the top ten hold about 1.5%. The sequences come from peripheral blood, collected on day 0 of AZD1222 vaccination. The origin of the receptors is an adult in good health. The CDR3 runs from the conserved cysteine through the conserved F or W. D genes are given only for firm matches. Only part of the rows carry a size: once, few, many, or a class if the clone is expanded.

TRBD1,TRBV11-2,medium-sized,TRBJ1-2,CASSRALDRGGGYTF,TGTGCCAGCAGCCGCGCCTTGGACAGGGGAGGCGGCTACACCTTC
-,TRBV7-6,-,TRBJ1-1,CASSRYSRGKAFF,TGTGCCAGCAGCCGCTACTCGAGGGGCAAGGCTTTCTTT
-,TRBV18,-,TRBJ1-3,CASSSLDGSSGNTIYF,TGTGCCAGCTCATCCCTTGATGGTTCCTCTGGAAACACCATATATTTT
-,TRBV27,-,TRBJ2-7,CASSTRDNAYEQYF,TGTGCCAGCAGTACGAGGGACAACGCCTACGAGCAGTACTTC
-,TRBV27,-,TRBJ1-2,CASSLDTTYGYTF,TGTGCCAGCAGTTTAGACACGACCTATGGCTACACCTTC
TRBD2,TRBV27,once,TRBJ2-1,CASSLGPGIVIAGSNEQFF,TGTGCCAGCAGTTTAGGGCCAGGGATAGTAATAGCGGGGTCCAATGAGCAGTTCTTC
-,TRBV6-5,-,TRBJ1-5,CASSRDGRNQPQHF,TGTGCCAGCAGTCGGGACGGACGCAATCAGCCCCAGCATTTT
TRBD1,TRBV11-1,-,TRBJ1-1,CASSSTGRGDTEAFF,TGTGCCAGCAGCTCGACAGGGCGCGGGGACACTGAAGCTTTCTTT
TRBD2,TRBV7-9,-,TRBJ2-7,CASSFSAGEPYEQYF,TGTGCCAGCAGCTTTTCCGCGGGGGAGCCCTACGAGCAGTACTTC
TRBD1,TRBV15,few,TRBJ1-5,CATRAGTGTGQPQHF,TGTGCCACCAGAGCCGGGACAGGGACTGGGCAGCCCCAGCATTTT
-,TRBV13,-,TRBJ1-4,CASSLGQLEKLFF,TGTGCCAGCAGCTTAGGCCAGCTTGAAAAACTGTTTTTT
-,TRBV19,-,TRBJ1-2,CASRRGAGYTF,TGTGCCAGTAGGAGGGGCGCTGGCTACACCTTC
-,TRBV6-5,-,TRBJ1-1,CASRPGRREAFF,TGTGCCAGCAGACCCGGCCGTAGGGAAGCTTTCTTT
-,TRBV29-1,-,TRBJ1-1,CSVEGRGSTEAFF,TGCAGCGTTGAAGGCAGGGGATCCACTGAAGCTTTCTTT
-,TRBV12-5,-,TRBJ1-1,CASGLARGRYTEAFF,TGTGCTAGTGGTTTGGCCCGGGGTCGGTACACTGAAGCTTTCTTT
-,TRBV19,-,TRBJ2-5,CASSVRLVGQETQYF,TGTGCCAGTAGTGTCAGACTAGTAGGTCAAGAGACCCAGTACTTC
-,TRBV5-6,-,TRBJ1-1,CASSLADSGMNTEAFF,TGTGCCAGCAGCTTGGCCGATTCGGGGATGAACACTGAAGCTTTCTTT
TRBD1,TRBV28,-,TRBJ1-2,CASQGQGGGYTF,TGTGCCAGCCAAGGACAGGGAGGGGGCTACACCTTC
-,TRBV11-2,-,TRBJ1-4,CASSGGAGEKLFF,TGTGCCAGCAGCGGAGGGGCGGGGGAAAAACTGTTTTTT
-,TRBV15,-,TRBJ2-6,CATSKRAGANVLTF,TGTGCCACCAGCAAACGGGCTGGGGCCAACGTCCTGACTTTC
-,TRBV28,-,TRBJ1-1,CASSLRLRRNTEAFF,TGTGCCAGCAGCCTCCGTCTGAGGAGAAACACTGAAGCTTTCTTT
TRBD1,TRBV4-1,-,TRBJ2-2,CASSLDRGLGTGELFF,TGCGCCAGCAGCCTCGACAGGGGGCTTGGCACCGGGGAGCTGTTTTTT
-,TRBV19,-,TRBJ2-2,CASSPGAGELFF,TGTGCCAGTAGTCCTGGGGCCGGGGAGCTGTTTTTT
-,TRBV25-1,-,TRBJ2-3,CASSEKRASTDTQYF,TGTGCCAGCAGTGAAAAACGGGCTAGCACAGATACGCAGTATTTT
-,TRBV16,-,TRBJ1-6,CASSQFRGYSPLHF,TGTGCCAGCAGCCAATTTCGGGGTTATTCACCCCTCCACTTT
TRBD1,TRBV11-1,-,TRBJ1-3,CASSWTTGAGNTIYF,TGTGCCAGCAGCTGGACAACAGGGGCTGGAAACACCATATATTTT
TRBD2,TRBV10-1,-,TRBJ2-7,CASSPTSGVSYEQYF,TGCGCCAGCAGCCCAACTAGCGGTGTCTCCTACGAGCAGTACTTC
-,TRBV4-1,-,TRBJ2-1,CASSHYDRNDEQFF,TGCGCCAGCAGCCACTACGACAGAAACGATGAGCAGTTCTTC